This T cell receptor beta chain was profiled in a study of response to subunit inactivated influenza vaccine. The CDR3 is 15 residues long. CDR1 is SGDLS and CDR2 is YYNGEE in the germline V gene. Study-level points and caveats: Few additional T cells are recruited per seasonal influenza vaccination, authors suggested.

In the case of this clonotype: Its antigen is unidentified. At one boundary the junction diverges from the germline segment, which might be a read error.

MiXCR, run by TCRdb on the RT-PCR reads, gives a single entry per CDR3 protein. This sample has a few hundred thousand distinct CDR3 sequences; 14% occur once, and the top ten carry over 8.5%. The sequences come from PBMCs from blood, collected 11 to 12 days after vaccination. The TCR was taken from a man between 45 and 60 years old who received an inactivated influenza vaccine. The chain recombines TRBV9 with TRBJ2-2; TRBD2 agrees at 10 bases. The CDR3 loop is CASSGGLANAGELFF. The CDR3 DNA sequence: TGTGCCAGCAGCGGGGGACTAGCGAACGCCGGGGAGCTGTTTTTT. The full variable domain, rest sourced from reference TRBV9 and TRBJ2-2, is DSGVTQTPKHLITATGQRVTLRCSPRSGDLSVYWYQQSLDQGLQFLIQYYNGEERAKGNILERFSAQQFPDLHSELNLSSLELGDSALYFCASSGGLANAGELFFGEGSRLTVL.